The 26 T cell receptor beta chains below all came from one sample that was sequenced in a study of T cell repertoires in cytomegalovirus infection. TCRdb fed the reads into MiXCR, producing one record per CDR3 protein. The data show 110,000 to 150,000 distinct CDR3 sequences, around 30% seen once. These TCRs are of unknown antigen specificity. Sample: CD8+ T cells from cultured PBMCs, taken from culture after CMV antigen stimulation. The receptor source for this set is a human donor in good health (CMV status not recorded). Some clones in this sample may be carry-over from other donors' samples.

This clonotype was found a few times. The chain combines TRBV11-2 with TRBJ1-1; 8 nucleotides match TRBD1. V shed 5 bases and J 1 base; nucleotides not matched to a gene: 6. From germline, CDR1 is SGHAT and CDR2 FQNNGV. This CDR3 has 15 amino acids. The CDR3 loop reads CASSPFQGANTEAFF. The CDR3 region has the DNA TGTGCCAGCAGCCCCTTTCAGGGGGCGAACACTGAAGCTTTCTTT.

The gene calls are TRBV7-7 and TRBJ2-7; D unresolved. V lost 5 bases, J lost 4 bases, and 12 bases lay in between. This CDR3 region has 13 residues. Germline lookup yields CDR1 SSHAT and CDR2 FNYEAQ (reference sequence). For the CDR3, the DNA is TGTGCCAGCAGCCAAACTCTGGGGTACGAGCAGTACTTC. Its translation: CASSQTLGYEQYF.

The CDR3 spells CASSLLIGTDTQYF. The CDR3 DNA sequence: TGTGCCAGCAGTTTATTAATAGGGACGGATACGCAGTATTTT. The chain joins TRBV28 to TRBJ2-3; D is possibly TRBD1 or TRBD2 (5 bases each). The V end was cut by 1 base, the J end by 6 bases, with 11 bases between. The CDR3 loop spans 14 amino acids. Germline V gene sequence: CDR1 MDHEN, CDR2 SYDVKM.

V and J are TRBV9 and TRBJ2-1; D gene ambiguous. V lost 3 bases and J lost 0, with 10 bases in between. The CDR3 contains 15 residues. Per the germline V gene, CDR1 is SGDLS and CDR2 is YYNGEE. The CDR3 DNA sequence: TGTGCCAGCAGCGAAACCTACAACTCCTACAATGAGCAGTTCTTC. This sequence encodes CASSETYNSYNEQFF.

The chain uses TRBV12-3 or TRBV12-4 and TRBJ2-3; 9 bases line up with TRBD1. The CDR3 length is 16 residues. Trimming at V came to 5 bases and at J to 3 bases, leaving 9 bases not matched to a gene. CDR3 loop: CASSPAGTGRTDTQYF. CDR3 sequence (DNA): TGTGCCAGCAGTCCAGCTGGGACAGGGCGGACAGATACGCAGTATTTT.

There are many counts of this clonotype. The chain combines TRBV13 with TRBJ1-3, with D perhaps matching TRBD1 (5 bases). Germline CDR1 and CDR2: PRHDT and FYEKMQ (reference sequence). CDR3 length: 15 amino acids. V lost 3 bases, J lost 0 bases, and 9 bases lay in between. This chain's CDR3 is CASSLGLNSGNTIYF. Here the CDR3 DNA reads TGTGCCAGCAGCTTGGGACTCAACTCTGGAAACACCATATATTTT.

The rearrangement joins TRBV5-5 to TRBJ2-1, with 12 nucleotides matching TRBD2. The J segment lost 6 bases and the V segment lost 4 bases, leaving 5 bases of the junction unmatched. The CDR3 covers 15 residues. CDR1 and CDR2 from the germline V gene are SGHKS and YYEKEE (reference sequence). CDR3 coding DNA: TGTGCCAGCAGCCCAACTAGCGGGGGGATCAATGAGCAGTTCTTC. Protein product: CASSPTSGGINEQFF.

The DNA of the CDR3 is TGTGCCAGCAGCTTAGATTCAGGGGGCCGGGGCTACACCTTC. It is translated as CASSLDSGGRGYTF. The chain couples TRBV11-2 to TRBJ1-2; 8 positions agree with TRBD1. The germline CDR1 and CDR2 sequences are SGHAT and FQNNGV. The CDR3 consists of 14 residues. J lost 8 bases, V lost 0 bases, and 5 bases had no gene match.

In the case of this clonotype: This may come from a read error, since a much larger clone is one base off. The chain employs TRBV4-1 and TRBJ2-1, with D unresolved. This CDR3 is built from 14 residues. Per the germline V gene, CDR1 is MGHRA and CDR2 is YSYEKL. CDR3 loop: CTSSQVSSYNEQFF. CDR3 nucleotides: TGCACCAGCAGCCAAGTGAGCTCCTACAATGAGCAGTTCTTC.

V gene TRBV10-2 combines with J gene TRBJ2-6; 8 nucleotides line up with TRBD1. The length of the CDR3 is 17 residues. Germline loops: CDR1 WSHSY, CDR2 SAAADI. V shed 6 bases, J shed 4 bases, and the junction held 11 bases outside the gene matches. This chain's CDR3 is CASRDPGTGPGANVLTF. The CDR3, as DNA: TGCGCCAGCAGAGACCCCGGGACAGGTCCCGGGGCCAACGTCCTGACTTTC.

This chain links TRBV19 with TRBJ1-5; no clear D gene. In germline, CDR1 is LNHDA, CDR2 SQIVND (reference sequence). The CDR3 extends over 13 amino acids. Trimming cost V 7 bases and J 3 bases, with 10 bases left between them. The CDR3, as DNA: TGTGCCAGTACAGGAGGGTACAATCAGCCCCAGCATTTT. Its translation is CASTGGYNQPQHF.

CDR3 in DNA: TGTGCCAGCAGCTTGACAGGAGCAACTGGAAACACCATATATTTT. Its protein product is CASSLTGATGNTIYF. The chain recombines TRBV7-3 with TRBJ1-3; TRBD1 might be the D (6 bases). The V gene lost 3 bases and the J gene lost 2 bases, with 11 bases spanning the gap. The germline V gene has CDR1 SGHTA and CDR2 FQGTGA. This CDR3 spans 15 amino acids.

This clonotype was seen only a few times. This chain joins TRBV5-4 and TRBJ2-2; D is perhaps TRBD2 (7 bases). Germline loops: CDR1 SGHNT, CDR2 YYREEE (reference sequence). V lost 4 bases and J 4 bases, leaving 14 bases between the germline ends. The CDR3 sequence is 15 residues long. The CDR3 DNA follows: TGTGCCAGCAGCCAAACGGGGGGCGGCACCGGGGAGCTGTTTTTT. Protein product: CASSQTGGGTGELFF.

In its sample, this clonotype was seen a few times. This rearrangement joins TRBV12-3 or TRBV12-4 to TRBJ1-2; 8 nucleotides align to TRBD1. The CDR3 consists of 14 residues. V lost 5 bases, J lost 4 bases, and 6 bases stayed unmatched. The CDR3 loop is CASSKTDRGYGYTF. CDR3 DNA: TGTGCCAGCAGTAAAACCGACAGGGGCTATGGCTACACCTTC.

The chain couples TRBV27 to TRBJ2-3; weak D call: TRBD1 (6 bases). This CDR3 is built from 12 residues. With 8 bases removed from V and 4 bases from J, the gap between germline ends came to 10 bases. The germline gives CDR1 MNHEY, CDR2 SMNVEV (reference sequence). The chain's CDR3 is CASWDTSDTQYF. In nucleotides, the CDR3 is TGTGCCAGCTGGGACACCTCAGATACGCAGTATTTT.

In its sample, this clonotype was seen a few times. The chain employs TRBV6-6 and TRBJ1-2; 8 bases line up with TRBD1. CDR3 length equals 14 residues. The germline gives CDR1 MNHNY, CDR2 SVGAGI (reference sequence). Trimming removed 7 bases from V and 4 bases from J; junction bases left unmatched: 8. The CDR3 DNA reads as TGTGCCAGCACCCAGGACAGGGTTGGCTATGGCTACACCTTC. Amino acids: CASTQDRVGYGYTF.

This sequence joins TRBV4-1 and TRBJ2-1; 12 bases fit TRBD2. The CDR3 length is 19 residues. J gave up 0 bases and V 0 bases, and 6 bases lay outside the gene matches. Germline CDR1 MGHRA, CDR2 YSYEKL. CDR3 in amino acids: CASSQELAGGGTSYNEQFF. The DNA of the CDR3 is TGCGCCAGCAGCCAAGAACTAGCGGGGGGAGGGACCTCCTACAATGAGCAGTTCTTC.

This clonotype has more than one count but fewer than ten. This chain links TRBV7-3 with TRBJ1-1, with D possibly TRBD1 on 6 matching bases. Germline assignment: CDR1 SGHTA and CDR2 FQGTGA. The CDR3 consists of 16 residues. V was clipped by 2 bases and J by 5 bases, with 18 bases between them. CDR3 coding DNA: TGTGCCAGCAGCTTATTAGGGGCGGGGGCCAGTACTGAAGCTTTCTTT. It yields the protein CASSLLGAGASTEAFF.

The CDR3 is CASSQGLPTEAFF. The CDR3 DNA follows: TGCGCCAGCAGCCAAGGACTTCCCACTGAAGCTTTCTTT. The V call is TRBV4-1, the J call TRBJ1-1, with D unresolved. The CDR3 runs 13 residues. The germline V and J ends were trimmed by 1 base and 4 bases, with 7 bases remaining between them. Germline assignment: CDR1 MGHRA and CDR2 YSYEKL.

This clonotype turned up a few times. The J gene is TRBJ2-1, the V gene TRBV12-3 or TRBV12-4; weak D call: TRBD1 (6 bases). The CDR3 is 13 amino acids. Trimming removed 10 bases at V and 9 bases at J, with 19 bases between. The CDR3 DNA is TGTGCCACCGGGACAACCCGAGGGGGTGAGCAGTTCTTC. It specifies CATGTTRGGEQFF.

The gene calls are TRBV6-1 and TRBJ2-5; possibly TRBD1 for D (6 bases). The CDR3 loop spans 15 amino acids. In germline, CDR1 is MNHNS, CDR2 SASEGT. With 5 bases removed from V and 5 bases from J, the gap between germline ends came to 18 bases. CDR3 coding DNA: TGTGCCAGCAGTTACGGGCAGGGGAATTATGAGACCCAGTACTTC. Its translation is CASSYGQGNYETQYF.

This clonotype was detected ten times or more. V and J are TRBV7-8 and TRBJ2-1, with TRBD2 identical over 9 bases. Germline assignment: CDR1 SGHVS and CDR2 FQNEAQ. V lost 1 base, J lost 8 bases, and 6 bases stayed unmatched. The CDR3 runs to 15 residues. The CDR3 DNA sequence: TGTGCCAGCAGCTTAGGGCGGGGGGGCCCGGATGAGCAGTTCTTC. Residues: CASSLGRGGPDEQFF. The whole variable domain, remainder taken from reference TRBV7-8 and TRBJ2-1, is GAGVSQSPRYKVAKRGQDVALRCDPISGHVSLFWYQQALGQGPEFLTYFQNEAQLDKSGLPSDRFFAERPEGSVSTLKIQRTQQEDSAVYLCASSLGRGGPDEQFFGPGTRLTVL.

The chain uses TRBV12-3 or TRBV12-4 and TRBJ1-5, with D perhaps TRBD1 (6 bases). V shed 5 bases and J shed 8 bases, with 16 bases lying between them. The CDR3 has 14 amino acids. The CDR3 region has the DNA TGTGCCAGCAGTCTGACAGGATTTGGGGAGCCCCAGCATTTT. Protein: CASSLTGFGEPQHF.

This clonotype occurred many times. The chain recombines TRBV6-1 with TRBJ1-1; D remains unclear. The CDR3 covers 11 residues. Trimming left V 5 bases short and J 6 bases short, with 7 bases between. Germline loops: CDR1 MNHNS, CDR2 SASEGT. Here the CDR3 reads CASSSESEAFF. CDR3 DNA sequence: TGTGCCAGCAGTTCCGAATCTGAAGCTTTCTTT.

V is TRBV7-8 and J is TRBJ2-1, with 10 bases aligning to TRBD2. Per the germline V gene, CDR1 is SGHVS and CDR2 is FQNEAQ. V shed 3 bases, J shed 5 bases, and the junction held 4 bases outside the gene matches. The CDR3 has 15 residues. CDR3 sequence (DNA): TGTGCCAGCAGCTTTAGCGGGGGGATCGACAATGAGCAGTTCTTC. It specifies CASSFSGGIDNEQFF.

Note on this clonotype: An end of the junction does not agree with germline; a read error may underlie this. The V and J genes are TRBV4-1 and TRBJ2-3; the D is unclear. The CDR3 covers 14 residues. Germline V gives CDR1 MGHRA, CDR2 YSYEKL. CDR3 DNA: TGTGCCAGCAGCCAAGATCTTCTCGGAGATACGCAGTATTTT. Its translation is CASSQDLLGDTQYF.